The 17 T cell receptor beta chains given below trace back to one sample, sequenced in a study of T cell changes during pregnancy in multiple sclerosis. Produced via immunoSEQ multiplex PCR; TCRdb's table is partial and in-frame only. The sample records over 60,000 clones, 80% to 90% being singletons. The sample in question was peripheral blood, obtained in the first trimester of pregnancy. The receptors derive from a female donor with multiple sclerosis, enrolled in a pregnancy study.

This clone appeared a single time. V and J are TRBV11-1 and TRBJ1-5; D unresolved. Germline V gene sequence: CDR1 SGHAT, CDR2 FQDESV (reference sequence). The CDR3 has 13 amino acids. V was cut by 1 base and J by 9 bases, with 10 bases left in between. DNA of the CDR3: TGTGCCAGCAGCTTAGAGGAGAAAGGGCCCCAGCATTTT. This translates into CASSLEEKGPQHF. The complete variable domain, with remaining parts taken from reference TRBV11-1 and TRBJ1-5, reads EAEVAQSPRYKITEKSQAVAFWCDPISGHATLYWYRQILGQGPELLVQFQDESVVDDSQLPKDRFSAERLKGVDSTLKIQPAELGDSAMYLCASSLEEKGPQHFGDGTRLSIL.

This clone has only a few counts. The rearrangement joins TRBV19 to TRBJ1-3; possible D gene TRBD1, 5 bases. V lost 8 bases and J lost 0, with 8 bases in between. CDR1 is LNHDA, CDR2 SQIVND, per germline (reference sequence). The CDR3 has 13 residues. The CDR3 spells CASSQGSGNTIYF. The CDR3 DNA reads as TGTGCCAGTTCTCAGGGCTCTGGAAACACCATATATTTT. Together with reference TRBV19 and TRBJ1-3, the CDR3 gives the full variable domain: DGGITQSPKYLFRKEGQNVTLSCEQNLNHDAMYWYRQDPGQGLRLIYYSQIVNDFQKGDIAEGYSVSREKKESFPLTVTSAQKNPTAFYLCASSQGSGNTIYFGEGSWLTVV.

This rearrangement joins TRBV6-5 to TRBJ1-2; 7 bases are a match to TRBD1. Germline lookup yields CDR1 MNHEY and CDR2 SVGAGI. The CDR3 has 13 amino acids. The J segment lost 8 bases and the V segment lost 10 bases, leaving 13 bases of the junction unmatched. The CDR3 loop is CATAGIQGNGYTF. The CDR3 bases are TGTGCCACTGCCGGGATACAGGGGAACGGCTACACCTTC.

The rearrangement uses TRBV29-1 and TRBJ1-1; tentatively, D is TRBD1 (6 bases). The V end lost 4 bases, the J end lost 4 bases, and 13 bases lay between the germline ends. The germline V gene has CDR1 SQVTM and CDR2 ANQGSEA. CDR3 length equals 13 residues. The CDR3: CSVVEQGPTEAFF. Written as DNA, the CDR3 is TGCAGCGTTGTTGAACAGGGCCCCACTGAAGCTTTCTTT.

This rearrangement joins TRBV11-2 to TRBJ2-1; perhaps TRBD1 as D (6 bases). The V gene lost 3 bases and the J gene lost 9 bases, with 12 bases spanning the gap. Germline V gene data show CDR1 as SGHAT and CDR2 as FQNNGV. The CDR3 is made up of 13 amino acids. The CDR3 is CASSLDSYGEQFF. CDR3 coding DNA: TGTGCCAGCAGCTTGGACAGTTACGGTGAGCAGTTCTTC.

In DNA form, the CDR3 reads TGTGCCAGCAGCCCCCGAACCAGCGGGGGCACAGATACGCAGTATTTT. Its translation: CASSPRTSGGTDTQYF. The chain links TRBV9 to TRBJ2-3, with TRBD2 matching over 7 bases. J lost 1 base, V lost 4 bases, and 9 bases had no gene match. The CDR3 length is 16 residues. Germline CDR1 reads SGDLS; CDR2 reads YYNGEE.

This clone came up a few times. The chain has TRBV5-1 and TRBJ1-1; TRBD1 matches 11 bases. V trimming: 1 base; J trimming: 7 bases; junction bases outside the gene matches: 3. There are 14 residues in the CDR3. The germline V gene has CDR1 SGHRS and CDR2 YFSETQ. As DNA, the CDR3 is TGCGCCAGCAGCTTGAGGACAGGGGGCGATGAAGCTTTCTTT. Translation: CASSLRTGGDEAFF.

This chain links TRBV27 with TRBJ2-2; 10 positions match TRBD1. With V trimmed by 5 bases and J by 5 bases, 11 bases remained unmatched. The germline V gene encodes CDR1 MNHEY and CDR2 SMNVEV (reference sequence). The CDR3 has 17 residues. The CDR3 is CASSPDGDRGYTGELFF. Here the CDR3 DNA reads TGTGCCAGCAGTCCAGACGGGGACAGGGGATATACCGGGGAGCTGTTTTTT.

The chain recombines TRBV27 with TRBJ1-2; no definite D call. Trimming took 6 bases from V and 7 from J, leaving 15 bases between them. There are 13 residues in the CDR3. Per the germline V gene, CDR1 is MNHEY and CDR2 is SMNVEV (reference sequence). The CDR3, as DNA: TGTGCCAGCAGAAGAAATGAGGGTGTTGGCTACACCTTC. Its protein product is CASRRNEGVGYTF.

The chain uses TRBV30 and TRBJ1-3; D remains ambiguous. The V end was cut by 5 bases, the J end by 4 bases, with 9 bases between. Germline CDR1 reads GTSNPN; CDR2 reads SVGIG (reference sequence). This CDR3 is built from 12 residues. The chain's CDR3 is CAWGEAGNTIYF. The CDR3 DNA reads TGTGCCTGGGGGGAGGCCGGAAACACCATATATTTT.

V is TRBV6-1 and J is TRBJ2-7; D ambiguous. V lost 0 bases and J 0 bases, leaving 9 bases between the germline ends. Germline V CDR1 and CDR2: MNHNS, SASEGT. This CDR3 region has 15 residues. CDR3 amino acids: CASSEANRPSYEQYF. As DNA, the CDR3 is TGTGCCAGCAGTGAAGCGAACAGACCCTCCTACGAGCAGTACTTC.

The V gene is TRBV4-2, the J gene TRBJ2-5; maybe TRBD2 (5 bases). The CDR3 runs 13 residues. Trimming pared 1 base from V and 5 bases from J, leaving 8 bases between. Germline lookup yields CDR1 LGHNA and CDR2 YNFKEQ. This chain's CDR3 is CASSQGEMETQYF. Here the CDR3 DNA reads TGTGCCAGCAGCCAAGGGGAGATGGAGACCCAGTACTTC.

J is TRBJ2-7 and V is TRBV29-1, with 7 nucleotides matching TRBD1. V lost 7 bases to trimming and J lost 6 bases; unmatched junction nucleotides: 6. Germline V lookup: CDR1 SQVTM, CDR2 ANQGSEA. CDR3 length: 11 residues. DNA of the CDR3: TGCAGCGGCGCTACAGGGGTCGAGCAGTACTTC. Its translation is CSGATGVEQYF.

The chain joins TRBV10-3 to TRBJ1-2; D is possibly TRBD1 (6 bases). Germline V gene sequence: CDR1 ENHRY, CDR2 SYGVKD. V lost 4 bases and J 0 bases, leaving 9 bases between the germline ends. CDR3 size: 14 residues. DNA of the CDR3: TGTGCCATCAGTGCGGACAGTACTAACTATGGCTACACCTTC. This gives the protein CAISADSTNYGYTF.

The chain carries TRBV4-3 and TRBJ2-4, with TRBD2 matching 9 bases. V was clipped by 4 bases and J by 11 bases; unmatched bases: 9. CDR3 size: 14 residues. The germline CDR1 and CDR2 sequences are LGHNA and YSLEER. CDR3 DNA sequence: TGCGCCAGCAGCCCGTCAGCGGGGGGTGATGTTCAGTACTTC. It specifies CASSPSAGGDVQYF.

This chain connects TRBV11-3 to TRBJ2-3; D might be TRBD2 (6 bases). CDR1 and CDR2 (germline): SGHNT, YENEEA. Trimming shortened V by 5 bases and J by 1 base, and 10 bases separated the two germline ends. This CDR3 spans 14 amino acids. CDR3 loop: CASSPSGGTDTQYF. CDR3 nucleotide sequence: TGTGCCAGCAGCCCCTCGGGGGGCACAGATACGCAGTATTTT.

The chain is built from TRBV7-9 and TRBJ1-2; 9 bases line up with TRBD1. CDR1 and CDR2 from the germline V gene are SEHNR and FQNEAQ (reference sequence). V gave up 5 bases and J gave up 8 bases; unmatched junction bases: 6. The CDR3 is 13 residues long. CDR3 in amino acids: CASSPGTGRGYTF. In DNA form, the CDR3 reads TGTGCCAGCAGCCCCGGGACAGGGAGAGGCTACACCTTC.